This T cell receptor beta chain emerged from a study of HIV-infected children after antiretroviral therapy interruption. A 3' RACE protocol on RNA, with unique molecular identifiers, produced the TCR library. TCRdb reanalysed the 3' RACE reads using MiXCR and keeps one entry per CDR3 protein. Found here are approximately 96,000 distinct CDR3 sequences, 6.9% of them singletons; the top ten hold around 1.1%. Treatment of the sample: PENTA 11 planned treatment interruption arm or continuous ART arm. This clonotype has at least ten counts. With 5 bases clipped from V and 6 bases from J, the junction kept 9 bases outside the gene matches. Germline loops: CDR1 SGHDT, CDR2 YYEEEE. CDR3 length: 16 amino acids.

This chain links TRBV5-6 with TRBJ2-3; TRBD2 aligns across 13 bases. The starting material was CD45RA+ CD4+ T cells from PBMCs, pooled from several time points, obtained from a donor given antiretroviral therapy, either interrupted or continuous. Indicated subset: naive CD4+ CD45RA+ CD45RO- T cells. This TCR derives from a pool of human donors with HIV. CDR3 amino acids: CASSSRTSGRLDTQYF. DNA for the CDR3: TGTGCCAGCAGTTCACGGACTAGCGGGAGATTGGATACGCAGTATTTT.